Listed here is a single T cell receptor (beta chain). The data belong to a study of cytomegalovirus exposure and HLA in healthy donors. The assay was immunoSEQ multiplex PCR, and TCRdb's table has in-frame clones only and misses some. The table has 190,000 or so clones, roughly 80% seen once. The germline gives CDR1 SGHTA, CDR2 FQGNSA. With 6 bases clipped from V and 4 bases from J, the junction kept 13 bases outside the gene matches. The CDR3 runs 16 residues. This receptor was identified in a woman between 18 and 29 years old in good health and CMV-seropositive. The chain has TRBV7-2 and TRBJ2-3, with 7 bases matching TRBD2. Material: PBMCs. The CDR3 DNA follows: TGTGCCAGCAGGGGCCCCCGGATAGCGGGTCCAGATACGCAGTATTTT. It translates to CASRGPRIAGPDTQYF.